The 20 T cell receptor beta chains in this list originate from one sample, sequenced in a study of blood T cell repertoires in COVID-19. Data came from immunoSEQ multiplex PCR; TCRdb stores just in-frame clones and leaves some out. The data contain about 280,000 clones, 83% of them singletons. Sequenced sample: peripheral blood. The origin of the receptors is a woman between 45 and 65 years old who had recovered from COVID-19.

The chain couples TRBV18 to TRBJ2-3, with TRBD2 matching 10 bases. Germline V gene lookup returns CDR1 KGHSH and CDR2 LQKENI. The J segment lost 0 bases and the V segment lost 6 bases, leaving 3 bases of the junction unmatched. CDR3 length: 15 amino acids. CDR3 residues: CASSGLAASTDTQYF. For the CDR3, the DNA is TGTGCCAGCTCCGGACTAGCGGCAAGCACAGATACGCAGTATTTT. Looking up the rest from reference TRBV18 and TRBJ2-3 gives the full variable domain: NAGVMQNPRHLVRRRGQEARLRCSPMKGHSHVYWYRQLPEEGLKFMVYLQKENIIDESGMPKERFSAEFPKEGPSILRIQQVVRGDSAAYFCASSGLAASTDTQYFGPGTRLTVL.

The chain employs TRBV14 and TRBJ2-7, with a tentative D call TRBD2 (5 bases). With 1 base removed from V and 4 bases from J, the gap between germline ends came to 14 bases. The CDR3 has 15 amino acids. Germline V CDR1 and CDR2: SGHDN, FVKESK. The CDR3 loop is CASSQGELRFYEQYF. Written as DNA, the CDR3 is TGTGCCAGCAGCCAAGGGGAGCTCCGGTTTTACGAGCAGTACTTC.

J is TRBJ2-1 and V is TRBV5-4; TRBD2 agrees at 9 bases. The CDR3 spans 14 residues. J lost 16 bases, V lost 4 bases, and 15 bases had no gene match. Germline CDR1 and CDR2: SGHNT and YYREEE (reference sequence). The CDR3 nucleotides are TGTGCCAGCAGCCCAATGGGCGGGGGGGCCGTGGGTTTCTTC. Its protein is CASSPMGGGAVGFF.

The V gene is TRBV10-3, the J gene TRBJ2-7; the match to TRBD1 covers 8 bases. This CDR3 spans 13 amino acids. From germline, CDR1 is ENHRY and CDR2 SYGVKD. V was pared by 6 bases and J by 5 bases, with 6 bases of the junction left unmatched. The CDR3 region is CAIRWTGKNEQYF. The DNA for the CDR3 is TGTGCCATCAGGTGGACAGGGAAGAACGAGCAGTACTTC.

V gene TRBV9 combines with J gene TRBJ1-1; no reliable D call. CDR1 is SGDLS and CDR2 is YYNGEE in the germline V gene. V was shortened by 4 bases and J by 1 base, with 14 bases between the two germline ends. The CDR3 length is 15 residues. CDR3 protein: CASSPDGQPNTEAFF. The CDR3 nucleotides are TGTGCCAGCAGCCCTGATGGGCAGCCGAACACTGAAGCTTTCTTT.

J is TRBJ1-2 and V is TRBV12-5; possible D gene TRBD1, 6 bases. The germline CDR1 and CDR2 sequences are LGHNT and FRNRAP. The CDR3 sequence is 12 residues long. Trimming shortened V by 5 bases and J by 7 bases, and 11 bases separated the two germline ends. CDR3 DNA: TGTGCTAGTGGTAACCCAGGGGCTGGCTACACCTTC. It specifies CASGNPGAGYTF. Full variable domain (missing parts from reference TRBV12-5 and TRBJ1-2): DARVTQTPRHKVTEMGQEVTMRCQPILGHNTVFWYRQTMMQGLELLAYFRNRAPLDDSGMPKDRFSAEMPDATLATLKIQPSEPRDSAVYFCASGNPGAGYTFGSGTRLTVV.

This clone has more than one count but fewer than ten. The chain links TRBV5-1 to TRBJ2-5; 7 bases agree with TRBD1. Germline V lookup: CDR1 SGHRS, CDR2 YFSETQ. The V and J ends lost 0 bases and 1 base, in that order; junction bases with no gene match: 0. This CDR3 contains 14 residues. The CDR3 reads CASSLGDSQETQYF. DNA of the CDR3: TGCGCCAGCAGCTTGGGGGACAGCCAAGAGACCCAGTACTTC.

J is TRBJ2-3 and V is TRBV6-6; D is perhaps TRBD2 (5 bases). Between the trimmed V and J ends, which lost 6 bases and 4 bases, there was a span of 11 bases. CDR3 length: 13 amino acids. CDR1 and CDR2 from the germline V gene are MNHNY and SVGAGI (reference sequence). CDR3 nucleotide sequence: TGTGCCAGCAGCTCCACTAGGGCAGATACGCAGTATTTT. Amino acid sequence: CASSSTRADTQYF.

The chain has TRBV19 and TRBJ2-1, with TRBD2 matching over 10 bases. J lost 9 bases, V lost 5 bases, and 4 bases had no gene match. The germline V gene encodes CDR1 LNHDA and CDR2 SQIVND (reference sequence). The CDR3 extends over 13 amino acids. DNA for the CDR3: TGTGCCAGTAGTTATAGCGGGGGGAGTGAGCAGTTCTTC. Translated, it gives CASSYSGGSEQFF.

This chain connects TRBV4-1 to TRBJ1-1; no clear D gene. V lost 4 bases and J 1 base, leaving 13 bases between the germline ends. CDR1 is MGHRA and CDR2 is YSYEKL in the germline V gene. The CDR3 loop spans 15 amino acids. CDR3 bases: TGCGCCAGCAGCCTCTTAGGACGGGAGAACACTGAAGCTTTCTTT. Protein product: CASSLLGRENTEAFF.

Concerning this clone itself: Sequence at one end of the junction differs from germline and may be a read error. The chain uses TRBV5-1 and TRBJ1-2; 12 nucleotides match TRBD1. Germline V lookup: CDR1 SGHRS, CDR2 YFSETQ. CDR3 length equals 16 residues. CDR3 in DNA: TGCGCCAGCAGCCCGGACCCCGGGACAGGGGGCGCGTTCGGCTCCTTC. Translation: CASSPDPGTGGAFGSF.

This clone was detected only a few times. The chain's CDR3 is CASSFRPNYGYTF. DNA of the CDR3: TGTGCCAGCAGCTTCAGGCCCAACTATGGCTACACCTTC. The chain joins TRBV14 to TRBJ1-2; D not certain. The germline V and J ends were trimmed by 5 bases and 2 bases, with 9 bases remaining between them. This CDR3 comprises 13 residues. The germline V gene encodes CDR1 SGHDN and CDR2 FVKESK.

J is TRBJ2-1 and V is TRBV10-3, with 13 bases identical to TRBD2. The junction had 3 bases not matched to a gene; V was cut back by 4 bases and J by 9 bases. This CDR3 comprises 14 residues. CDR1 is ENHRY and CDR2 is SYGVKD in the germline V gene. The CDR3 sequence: CAISGTSGGAEQFF. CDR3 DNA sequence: TGTGCCATCAGTGGGACTAGCGGGGGAGCTGAGCAGTTCTTC.

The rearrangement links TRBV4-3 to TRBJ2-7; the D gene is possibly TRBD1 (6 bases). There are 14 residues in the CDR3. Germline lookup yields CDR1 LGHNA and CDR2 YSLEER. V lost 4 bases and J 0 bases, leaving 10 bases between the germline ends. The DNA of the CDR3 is TGCGCCAGCAGCCGGGACACCAACTCCTACGAGCAGTACTTC. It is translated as CASSRDTNSYEQYF.

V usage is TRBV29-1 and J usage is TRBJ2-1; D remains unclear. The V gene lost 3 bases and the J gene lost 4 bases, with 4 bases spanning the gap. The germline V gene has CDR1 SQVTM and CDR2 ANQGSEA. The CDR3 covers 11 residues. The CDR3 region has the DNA TGCAGCGTTGACCTGTACAATGAGCAGTTCTTC. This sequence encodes CSVDLYNEQFF.

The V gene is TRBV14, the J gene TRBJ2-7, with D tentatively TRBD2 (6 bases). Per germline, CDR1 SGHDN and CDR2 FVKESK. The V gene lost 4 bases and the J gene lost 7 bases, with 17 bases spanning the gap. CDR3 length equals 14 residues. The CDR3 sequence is CASSRFQGAGEQYF. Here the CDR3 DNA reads TGTGCCAGCAGCCGGTTTCAGGGCGCGGGAGAGCAGTACTTC.

CDR3 amino acids: CASSLGDYPNEQFF. CDR3 sequence (DNA): TGTGCCAGCAGCTTAGGGGACTATCCAAATGAGCAGTTCTTC. V gene TRBV7-2 combines with J gene TRBJ2-1; 7 bases align to TRBD2. With V trimmed by 1 base and J by 7 bases, 4 bases remained unmatched. There are 14 residues in the CDR3. The germline V gene has CDR1 SGHTA and CDR2 FQGNSA.

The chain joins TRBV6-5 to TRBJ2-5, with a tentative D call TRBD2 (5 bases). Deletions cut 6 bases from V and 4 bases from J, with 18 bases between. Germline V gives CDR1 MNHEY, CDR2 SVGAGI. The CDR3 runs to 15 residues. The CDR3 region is CASSSVRGSTETQYF. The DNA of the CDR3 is TGTGCCAGCAGCTCCGTTCGGGGTTCTACAGAGACCCAGTACTTC.

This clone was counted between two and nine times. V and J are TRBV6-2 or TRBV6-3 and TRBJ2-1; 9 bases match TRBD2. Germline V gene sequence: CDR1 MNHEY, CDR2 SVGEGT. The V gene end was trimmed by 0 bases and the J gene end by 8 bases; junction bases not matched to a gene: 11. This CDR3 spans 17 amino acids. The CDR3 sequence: CASSYSRGSGRVYEQFF. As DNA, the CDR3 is TGTGCCAGCAGTTACTCGAGGGGTAGCGGGAGAGTCTATGAGCAGTTCTTC.

The CDR3 loop is CASSRGTGSTDTQYF. The CDR3, as DNA: TGTGCCAGCAGCCGCGGGACGGGGAGCACAGATACGCAGTATTTT. The rearrangement uses TRBV6-2 or TRBV6-3 and TRBJ2-3; a weak D match, TRBD2 (6 bases). The CDR3 consists of 15 residues. Germline assignment: CDR1 MNHEY and CDR2 SVGEGT. Trimming removed 6 bases at V and 0 bases at J, with 13 bases between.